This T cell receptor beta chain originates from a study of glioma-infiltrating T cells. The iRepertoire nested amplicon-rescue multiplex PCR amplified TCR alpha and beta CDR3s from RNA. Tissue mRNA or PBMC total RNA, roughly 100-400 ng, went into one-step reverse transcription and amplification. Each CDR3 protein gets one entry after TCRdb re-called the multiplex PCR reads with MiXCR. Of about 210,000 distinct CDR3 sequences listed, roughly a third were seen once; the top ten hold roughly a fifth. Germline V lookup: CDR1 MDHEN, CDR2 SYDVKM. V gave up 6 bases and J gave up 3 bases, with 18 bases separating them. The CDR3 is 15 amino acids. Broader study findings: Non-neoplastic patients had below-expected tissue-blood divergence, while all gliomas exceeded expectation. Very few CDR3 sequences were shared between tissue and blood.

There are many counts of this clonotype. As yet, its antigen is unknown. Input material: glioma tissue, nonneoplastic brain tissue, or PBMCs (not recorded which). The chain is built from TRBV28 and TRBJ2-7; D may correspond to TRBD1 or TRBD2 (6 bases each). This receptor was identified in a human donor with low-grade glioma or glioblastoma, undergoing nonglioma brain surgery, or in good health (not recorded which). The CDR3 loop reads CASSGPGARGYEQYF. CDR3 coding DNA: TGTGCCAGCAGCGGTCCGGGGGCTAGGGGCTACGAGCAGTACTTC.